This TCR beta chain was found in a study of regulatory T cells in long-lasting Graves disease. Study-level background: The term persistent Graves' disease signified upward of 5 years on antithyroid drugs with positive TSH receptor antibodies. General study points: The number of shared public clonotypes was higher in persistent patients (approximately 2,500) than new patients (under 1,000).

Time point reported: persistent/refractory GD, antithyroid drugs over 5 years with positive TRAb. Following extraction of RNA from PBMCs, that RNA was used to make the TCR library. The table lists this clonotype with many counts. Antigen specificity is unknown. Trimming left V 2 bases short and J 1 base short, with 8 bases between. Germline assignment: CDR1 MNHEY and CDR2 SVGAGI. This CDR3 is 14 amino acids long. Relying on iRepertoire HTBI primers and Arm-PCR of CDR3 regions, the team built TCR beta libraries. TCRdb itself ran the multiplex PCR reads through MiXCR, one entry per CDR3 protein. The table records some 370,000 distinct CDR3 sequences, less than 25% of them present only once.

V is TRBV6-5 and J is TRBJ1-1; perhaps TRBD1 as D (6 bases). Sequences were derived from peripheral blood mononuclear cells (PBMCs), sampled when the disease was refractory, from a patient treated with antithyroid drugs. This sequence was found in a female donor with Graves disease. The CDR3: CASSYGTPNTEAFF. The CDR3 DNA reads TGTGCCAGCAGTTACGGGACACCGAACACTGAAGCTTTCTTT.